What follows is one T cell receptor beta chain and its context. CDR3 length: 14 amino acids. Germline lookup yields CDR1 MDHEN and CDR2 SYDVKM. Trimming took off 4 bases at V and 5 bases at J, with 14 bases between the two ends. Method: immunoSEQ multiplex PCR; TCRdb's copy keeps in-frame clones and lacks some. This sample has approximately 97,000 clones, with 90% found just once. The data originate from a study of T cell changes during pregnancy in multiple sclerosis. This TCR came from a female donor in good health, enrolled as a control in a pregnancy study. The V call is TRBV28, the J call TRBJ1-1; D uncertain. This specimen consisted of peripheral blood, obtained in the second trimester of pregnancy. The CDR3 spells CASSYGARRTEAFF. Here the CDR3 DNA reads TGTGCCAGCAGTTACGGAGCAAGGAGGACTGAAGCTTTCTTT.